The 24 T cell receptor beta chains listed next were all sequenced from one sample in a study of shared clonotypes between healthy human individuals. Some clones are missing from TCRdb's copy, which holds only in-frame ones; the method was immunoSEQ multiplex PCR. The sample carries 1.4 million to 1.5 million clones, about 96% recorded once. The sequencing input was naive CD4+ T cells sorted from blood. Subset meaning: CD45RA+ positively selected. These receptors came from a man younger than 40 in good health.

The V call is TRBV10-3, the J call TRBJ2-5, with TRBD1 identical over 7 bases. CDR3 size: 11 residues. V shed 6 bases, J shed 7 bases, and the junction held 2 bases outside the gene matches. Germline V gene data show CDR1 as ENHRY and CDR2 as SYGVKD. The CDR3 DNA reads as TGTGCCATCAGGACAGGGAGGACCCAGTACTTC. Translated: CAIRTGRTQYF.

This clone was counted a single time. V usage is TRBV19 and J usage is TRBJ2-1; 7 nucleotides match TRBD2. The CDR3 totals 15 residues. Germline assignment: CDR1 LNHDA and CDR2 SQIVND (reference sequence). V shed 6 bases and J 12 bases; nucleotides not matched to a gene: 17. The CDR3 sequence is CASSPPAGTPGGQFF. The CDR3 coding sequence is TGTGCCAGTAGCCCACCAGCGGGAACCCCAGGAGGGCAGTTCTTC.

This clone was seen once. This chain joins TRBV9 and TRBJ2-1; possibly TRBD2 for D (5 bases). Trimming pared 0 bases from V and 7 bases from J, leaving 14 bases between. Germline lookup yields CDR1 SGDLS and CDR2 YYNGEE. CDR3 length: 15 residues. Here the CDR3 reads CASSVAFGTGNEQFF. CDR3 bases: TGTGCCAGCAGCGTAGCTTTCGGTACGGGGAATGAGCAGTTCTTC.

The CDR3 is CAWNLNTGELFF. Written as DNA, the CDR3 is TGTGCCTGGAACCTTAACACCGGGGAGCTGTTTTTT. This rearrangement joins TRBV30 to TRBJ2-2; D is ambiguous. V lost 4 bases and J 2 bases, leaving 5 bases between the germline ends. The germline CDR1 and CDR2 sequences are GTSNPN and SVGIG (reference sequence). This CDR3 is 12 amino acids long.

V and J are TRBV2 and TRBJ2-7; 10 nucleotides line up with TRBD2. Germline V CDR1 and CDR2: SNHLY, FYNNEI. V gave up 0 bases and J gave up 12 bases; unmatched junction bases: 8. The CDR3 is 14 residues long. The CDR3 sequence is CASSEARLAGVAYF. CDR3 nucleotide sequence: TGTGCCAGCAGTGAAGCCCGTCTAGCGGGAGTGGCGTACTTC.

The gene calls are TRBV7-2 and TRBJ2-4; D perhaps matches TRBD1 (5 bases). V was pared by 4 bases and J by 6 bases, with 16 bases between. Germline CDR1 reads SGHTA; CDR2 reads FQGNSA. The CDR3 is made up of 15 amino acids. Here the CDR3 reads CASSSSDWGGNIQYF. CDR3 DNA sequence: TGTGCCAGCAGCTCGTCAGACTGGGGCGGAAACATTCAGTACTTC.

The chain has TRBV18 and TRBJ2-1, with 7 bases that match TRBD2. V shed 1 base, J shed 8 bases, and the junction held 5 bases outside the gene matches. Germline values: CDR1 KGHSH, CDR2 LQKENI. The CDR3 contains 14 residues. CDR3: CASSPLAGVYEQFF. CDR3 bases: TGTGCCAGCTCACCACTGGCGGGAGTTTATGAGCAGTTCTTC.

The rearrangement uses TRBV7-2 and TRBJ1-1; D unresolved. The germline V and J ends were trimmed by 5 bases and 7 bases, with 26 bases remaining between them. The CDR3 spans 17 residues. The germline V gene has CDR1 SGHTA and CDR2 FQGNSA. CDR3 sequence reads: CASSPRLVNLGRREAFF. In nucleotides, the CDR3 is TGTGCCAGCAGCCCGCGACTCGTGAATTTAGGGAGACGTGAAGCTTTCTTT. Full variable domain (outside the CDR3, taken from reference TRBV7-2 and TRBJ1-1): GAGVSQSPSNKVTEKGKDVELRCDPISGHTALYWYRQSLGQGLEFLIYFQGNSAPDKSGLPSDRFSAERTGGSVSTLTIQRTQQEDSAVYLCASSPRLVNLGRREAFFGQGTRLTVV.

The chain employs TRBV6-5 and TRBJ2-7; 8 positions agree with TRBD2. This CDR3 is 16 amino acids long. Trimming at V came to 3 bases and at J to 6 bases, leaving 13 bases not matched to a gene. CDR1 and CDR2 (germline): MNHEY, SVGAGI. CDR3 sequence: CASSYSSGLGISEQYF. The CDR3 DNA is TGTGCCAGCAGTTATTCCTCGGGACTAGGCATCTCCGAGCAGTACTTC.

The genes are TRBV27 and TRBJ2-2; 9 bases agree with TRBD2. V lost 6 bases and J lost 1; bases outside the gene matches: 6. The CDR3 covers 16 residues. Germline CDR1 MNHEY, CDR2 SMNVEV (reference sequence). Written as DNA, the CDR3 is TGTGCCAGCAGCCCAGGACTAGCGAGGAACACCGGGGAGCTGTTTTTT. Translating gives CASSPGLARNTGELFF.

Here the CDR3 DNA reads TGTGCCAGTCATGACAGGAGGGGTGAAAAACTGTTTTTT. Translation gives CASHDRRGEKLFF. The rearrangement links TRBV19 to TRBJ1-4; maybe TRBD1 (6 bases). The CDR3 length is 13 residues. V dropped 8 bases and J dropped 7 bases, with 14 bases sitting between them. Germline V CDR1 and CDR2: LNHDA, SQIVND (reference sequence).

The chain joins TRBV9 to TRBJ2-2, with 10 positions matching TRBD2. Germline V lookup: CDR1 SGDLS, CDR2 YYNGEE. J lost 0 bases, V lost 4 bases, and 15 bases had no gene match. The CDR3 loop spans 20 amino acids. The CDR3 sequence is CASSSSTPGLAIANTGELFF. The CDR3 bases are TGTGCCAGCAGCTCCAGTACCCCGGGACTAGCGATCGCGAACACCGGGGAGCTGTTTTTT.

As concerns this clone: Mismatch with germline at one junction end may stem from a read error. This CDR3 is also generated by other DNA sequences in the sample. The chain joins TRBV7-7 to TRBJ2-5; D gene unclear. The CDR3 runs to 13 residues. The germline V gene has CDR1 SSHAT and CDR2 FNYEAQ (reference sequence). CDR3: CASSLDGQETQYF. The CDR3 DNA reads as TGTGCTAGCAGCTTAGATGGTCAGGAGACCCAGTACTTC.

The rearrangement links TRBV18 to TRBJ1-1; 7 bases align to TRBD1. This CDR3 spans 14 amino acids. After removal of 7 bases from V and 3 bases from J, the junction contained 8 bases not matched to a gene. Germline values: CDR1 KGHSH, CDR2 LQKENI. The CDR3 coding sequence is TGTGCCAGCTACTCCAACAGGGGAGACACTGAAGCTTTCTTT. Protein product: CASYSNRGDTEAFF.

V gene TRBV15 combines with J gene TRBJ2-7; D unclear. V was clipped by 3 bases and J by 3 bases, with 9 bases between them. The CDR3 spans 13 residues. Germline V CDR1 and CDR2: LNHNV, YYDKDF (reference sequence). The chain's CDR3 is CATSSLSLYEQYF. CDR3 coding DNA: TGTGCCACCAGCAGCCTTTCTCTCTACGAGCAGTACTTC.

Comment on this clone: In the same sample, other DNA sequences code for this CDR3. The V call is TRBV18, the J call TRBJ2-7; no definite D call. The CDR3 runs to 11 residues. V was clipped by 3 bases and J by 5 bases, with 5 bases between them. Germline V CDR1 and CDR2: KGHSH, LQKENI. The CDR3: CASSPSHEQYF. CDR3 DNA sequence: TGTGCCAGCTCACCTTCCCACGAGCAGTACTTC.

The chain employs TRBV4-3 and TRBJ2-7; D might be TRBD1 (5 bases). V was trimmed by 0 bases and J by 0 bases, leaving 15 bases between them. The germline CDR1 and CDR2 sequences are LGHNA and YSLEER. The CDR3 runs to 17 residues. The CDR3 is CASSQDPRTHSSYEQYF. CDR3 bases: TGCGCCAGCAGCCAAGATCCGAGGACACATAGCTCCTACGAGCAGTACTTC.

V is TRBV6-6 and J is TRBJ1-2, with 7 bases fitting TRBD1. The CDR3 runs to 14 residues. Trimming cost V 8 bases and J 8 bases; bases outside gene matches: 14. Germline-derived CDR1 and CDR2 are MNHNY and SVGAGI (reference sequence). The CDR3 loop reads CASCRTGEMYGYTF. In nucleotides, the CDR3 is TGTGCCAGCTGTAGAACAGGGGAAATGTACGGCTACACCTTC.

The V and J genes are TRBV6-6 and TRBJ2-1; unclear D gene. In germline, CDR1 is MNHNY, CDR2 SVGAGI (reference sequence). There are 13 residues in the CDR3. Trimming shortened V by 2 bases and J by 5 bases, and 7 bases separated the two germline ends. DNA of the CDR3: TGTGCCAGCAGTTACACCCGGGACAATGAGCAGTTCTTC. It encodes CASSYTRDNEQFF.

In regard to this clone: Distinct nucleotide sequences in the sample also encode this CDR3. This chain uses TRBV19 with TRBJ1-3; D remains unclear. V lost 3 bases, J lost 0 bases, and 9 bases lay in between. Per germline, CDR1 LNHDA and CDR2 SQIVND (reference sequence). This CDR3 region has 15 residues. The CDR3 DNA follows: TGTGCCAGTAGTATCGTCGGAAGCTCTGGAAACACCATATATTTT. This sequence encodes CASSIVGSSGNTIYF.

About this clone itself: The sample contains more than one DNA sequence encoding this CDR3. V usage is TRBV5-1 and J usage is TRBJ2-5, with unresolved D. Between the trimmed V and J ends, which lost 0 bases and 2 bases, there was a span of 8 bases. Germline lookup yields CDR1 SGHRS and CDR2 YFSETQ. This CDR3 comprises 14 residues. The CDR3 reads CASSLASGQETQYF. The CDR3 DNA is TGCGCCAGCAGCTTGGCGTCAGGACAAGAGACCCAGTACTTC.

The gene calls are TRBV7-7 and TRBJ2-5; 8 bases line up with TRBD2. The CDR3 totals 16 residues. The junction had 14 bases not matched to a gene; V was cut back by 5 bases and J by 6 bases. The germline V gene has CDR1 SSHAT and CDR2 FNYEAQ (reference sequence). The CDR3 spells CASSPGGGSGIKTQYF. The CDR3, as DNA: TGTGCCAGCAGCCCGGGGGGGGGTAGCGGGATAAAGACCCAGTACTTC.

As to this clone: This CDR3 is also generated by other DNA sequences in the sample. This chain links TRBV18 with TRBJ2-2, with 10 bases fitting TRBD2. The CDR3 has 16 residues. Germline V gene data show CDR1 as KGHSH and CDR2 as LQKENI. J gave up 6 bases and V 2 bases, and 6 bases lay outside the gene matches. CDR3 bases: TGTGCCAGCTCACCAAGGCTAGCGGGAGTCTCCGGGGAGCTGTTTTTT. Translated: CASSPRLAGVSGELFF.

The V call is TRBV20-1, the J call TRBJ1-2; no firm D call. V gave up 1 base and J gave up 6 bases, with 6 bases separating them. The germline CDR1 and CDR2 sequences are DFQATT and SNEGSKA (reference sequence). This CDR3 comprises 11 residues. The CDR3 DNA reads TGCAGTGCTAGAGGGGTCCATGGCTACACCTTC. Its protein is CSARGVHGYTF.